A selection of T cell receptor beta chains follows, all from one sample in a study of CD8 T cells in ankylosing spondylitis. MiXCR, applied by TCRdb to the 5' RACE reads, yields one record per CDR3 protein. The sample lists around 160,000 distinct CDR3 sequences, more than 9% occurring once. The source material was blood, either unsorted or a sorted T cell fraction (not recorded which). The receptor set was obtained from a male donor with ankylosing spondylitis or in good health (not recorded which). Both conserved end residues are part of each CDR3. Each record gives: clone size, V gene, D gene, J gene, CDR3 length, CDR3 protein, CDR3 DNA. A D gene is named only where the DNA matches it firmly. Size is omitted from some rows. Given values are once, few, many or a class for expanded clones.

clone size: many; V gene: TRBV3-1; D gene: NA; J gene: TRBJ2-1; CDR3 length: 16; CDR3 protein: CASSQDVSTGYNEQFF; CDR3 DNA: TGTGCCAGCAGCCAAGACGTGTCGACAGGCTACAATGAGCAGTTCTTC
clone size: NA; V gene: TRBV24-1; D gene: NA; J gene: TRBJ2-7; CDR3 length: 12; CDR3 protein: CATSDWKNEQYF; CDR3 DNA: TGTGCCACCAGTGATTGGAAAAACGAGCAGTACTTC
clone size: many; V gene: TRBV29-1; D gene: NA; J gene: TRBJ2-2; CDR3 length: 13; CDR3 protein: CSVDAGNTGELFF; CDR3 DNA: TGCAGCGTTGATGCAGGGAACACCGGGGAGCTGTTTTTT
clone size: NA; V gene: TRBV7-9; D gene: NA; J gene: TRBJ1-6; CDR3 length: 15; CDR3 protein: CASSGAAGSNSPLHF; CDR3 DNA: TGTGCCAGCAGCGGAGCGGCAGGGTCGAATTCACCCCTCCACTTT
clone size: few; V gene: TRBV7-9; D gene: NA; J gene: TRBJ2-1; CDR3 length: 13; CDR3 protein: CASSHPTANEQFF; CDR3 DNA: TGTGCCAGCAGCCACCCCACGGCCAATGAGCAGTTCTTC
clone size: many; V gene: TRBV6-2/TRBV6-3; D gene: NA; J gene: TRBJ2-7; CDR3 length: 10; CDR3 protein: CASGRDRIWF; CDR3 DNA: TGTGCCAGCGGACGGGACCGTATTTGGTTC
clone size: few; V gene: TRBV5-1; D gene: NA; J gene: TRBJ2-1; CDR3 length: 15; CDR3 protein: CASRQGDLLYNEQFF; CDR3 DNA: TGCGCCAGCAGACAAGGGGACCTGCTCTACAATGAGCAGTTCTTC
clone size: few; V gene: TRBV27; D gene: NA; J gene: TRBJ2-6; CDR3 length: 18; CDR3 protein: CASSLLSPGRGGANVLTF; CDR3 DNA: TGTGCCAGCAGTTTACTTAGTCCGGGTCGGGGGGGGGCCAACGTCCTGACTTTC
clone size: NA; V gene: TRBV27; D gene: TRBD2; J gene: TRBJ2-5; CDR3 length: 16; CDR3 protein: CASSPGLAGIVETQYF; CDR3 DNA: TGTGCCAGCAGTCCGGGACTAGCGGGAATAGTTGAGACCCAGTACTTC
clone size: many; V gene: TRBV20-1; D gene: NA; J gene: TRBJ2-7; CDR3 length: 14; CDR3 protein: CSAMPGTLTYEQYF; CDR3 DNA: TGCAGTGCTATGCCCGGGACACTGACCTACGAGCAGTACTTC
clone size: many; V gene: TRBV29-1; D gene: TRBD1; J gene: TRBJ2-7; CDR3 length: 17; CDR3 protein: CSVEDLKGTGDIYEQYF; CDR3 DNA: TGCAGCGTTGAAGATCTTAAAGGGACAGGGGATATCTACGAGCAGTACTTC
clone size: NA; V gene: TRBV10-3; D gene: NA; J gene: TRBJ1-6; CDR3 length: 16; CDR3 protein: CAISESAGSYNSPLHF; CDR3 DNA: TGTGCCATCAGTGAGTCTGCGGGGTCCTATAATTCACCCCTCCACTTT
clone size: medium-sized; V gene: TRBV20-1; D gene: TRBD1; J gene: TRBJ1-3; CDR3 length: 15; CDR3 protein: CSAREFGTAGNTIYF; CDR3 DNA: TGCAGTGCTAGAGAGTTTGGGACAGCTGGAAACACCATATATTTT
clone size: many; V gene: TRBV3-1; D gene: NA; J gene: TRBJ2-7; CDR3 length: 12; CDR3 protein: CASSLREGEQYF; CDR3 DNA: TGTGCCAGCAGCCTAAGAGAGGGCGAGCAGTACTTC
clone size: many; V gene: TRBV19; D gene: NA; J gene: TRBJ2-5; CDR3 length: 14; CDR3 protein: CASSIAADQETQYF; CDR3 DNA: TGTGCCAGTAGTATAGCGGCCGATCAAGAGACCCAGTACTTC
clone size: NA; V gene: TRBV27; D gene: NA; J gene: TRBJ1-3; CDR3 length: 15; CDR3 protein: CASRQGSYSGNTIYF; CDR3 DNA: TGTGCCAGCAGACAAGGGAGCTACTCTGGAAACACCATATATTTT
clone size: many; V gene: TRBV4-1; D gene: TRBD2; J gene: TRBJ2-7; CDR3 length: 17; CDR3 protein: CASSLGATSGGAYEQYF; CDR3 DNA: TGCGCCAGCAGCCTAGGAGCGACTAGCGGGGGGGCTTACGAGCAGTACTTC
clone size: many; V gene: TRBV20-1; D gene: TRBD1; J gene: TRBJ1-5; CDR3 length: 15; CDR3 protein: CSAPPGTGSNQPQHF; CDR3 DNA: TGCAGTGCGCCCCCCGGGACAGGGAGCAATCAGCCCCAGCATTTT
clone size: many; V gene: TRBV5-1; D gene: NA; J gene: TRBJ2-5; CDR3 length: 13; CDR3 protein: CASSQGVQETQYF; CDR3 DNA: TGCGCCAGCAGCCAGGGAGTCCAAGAGACCCAGTACTTC
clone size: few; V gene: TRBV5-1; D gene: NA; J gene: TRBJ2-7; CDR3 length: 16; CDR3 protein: CASSLDGTRGDYEQYF; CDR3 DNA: TGCGCCAGCAGCTTGGATGGGACAAGGGGGGACTACGAGCAGTACTTC
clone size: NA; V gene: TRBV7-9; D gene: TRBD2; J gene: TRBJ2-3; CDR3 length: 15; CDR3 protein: CASSQASGSTDAQYF; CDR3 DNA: TGTGCCAGCAGCCAAGCTAGCGGGAGCACAGATGCGCAGTATTTT
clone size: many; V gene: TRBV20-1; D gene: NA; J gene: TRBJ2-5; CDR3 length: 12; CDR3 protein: CSAKSSSETQYF; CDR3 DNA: TGCAGTGCTAAGTCCAGTTCGGAGACCCAGTACTTC
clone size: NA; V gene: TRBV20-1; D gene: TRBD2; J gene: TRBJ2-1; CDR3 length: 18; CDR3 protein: CSAENPGPSGRAFNEQFF; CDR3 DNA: TGCAGTGCTGAAAATCCCGGTCCTAGCGGGAGGGCCTTTAATGAGCAGTTCTTC
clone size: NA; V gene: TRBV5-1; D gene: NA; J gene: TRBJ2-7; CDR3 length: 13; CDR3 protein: CTSSPTVAYEQYF; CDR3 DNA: TGCACCAGCAGTCCTACGGTAGCGTACGAGCAGTACTTC
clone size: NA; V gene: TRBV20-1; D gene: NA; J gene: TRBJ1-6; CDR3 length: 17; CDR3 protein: CSARIVTAYSYNSPLHF; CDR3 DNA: TGCAGTGCTAGGATCGTCACGGCATACTCCTATAATTCACCCCTCCACTTT
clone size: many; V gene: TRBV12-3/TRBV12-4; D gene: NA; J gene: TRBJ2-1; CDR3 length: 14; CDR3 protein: CASKAGSSYNEQFF; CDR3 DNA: TGTGCCAGCAAGGCGGGGTCGTCCTACAATGAGCAGTTCTTC
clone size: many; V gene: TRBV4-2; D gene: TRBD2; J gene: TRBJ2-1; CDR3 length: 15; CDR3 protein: CASSQVRLADNEQFF; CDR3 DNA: TGTGCCAGCAGCCAAGTTAGACTAGCAGACAATGAGCAGTTCTTC
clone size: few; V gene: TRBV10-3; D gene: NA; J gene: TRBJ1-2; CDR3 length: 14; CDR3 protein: CAISESATNYGYTF; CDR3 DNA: TGTGCCATCAGTGAGTCGGCCACAAACTATGGCTACACCTTC
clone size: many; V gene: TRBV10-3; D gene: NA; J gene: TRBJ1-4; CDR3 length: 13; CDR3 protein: CAISPGVGEKLFF; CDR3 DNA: TGTGCCATCAGTCCAGGGGTGGGTGAAAAACTGTTTTTT
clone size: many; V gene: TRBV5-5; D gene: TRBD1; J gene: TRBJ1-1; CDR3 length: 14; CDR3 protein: CASSQAGQGSVAFF; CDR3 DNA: TGTGCCAGCAGCCAAGCGGGACAGGGGAGTGTGGCTTTCTTT
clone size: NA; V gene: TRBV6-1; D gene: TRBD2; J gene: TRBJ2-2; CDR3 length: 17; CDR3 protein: CASSGGGRDSNTGELFF; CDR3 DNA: TGTGCCAGCAGTGGGGGGGGACGGGACTCGAACACCGGGGAGCTGTTTTTT
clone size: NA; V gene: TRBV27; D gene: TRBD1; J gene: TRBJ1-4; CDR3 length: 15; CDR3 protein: CASSGRTGAKEKLFF; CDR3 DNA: TGTGCCAGCAGTGGTCGGACAGGGGCGAAAGAAAAACTGTTTTTT
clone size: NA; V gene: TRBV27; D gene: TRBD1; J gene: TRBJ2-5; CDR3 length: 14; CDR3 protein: CASSRAGTGETQYF; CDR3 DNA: TGTGCCAGCAGTAGAGCCGGGACAGGAGAGACCCAGTACTTC
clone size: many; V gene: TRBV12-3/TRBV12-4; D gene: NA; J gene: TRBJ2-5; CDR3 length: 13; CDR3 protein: CASSFSGEETQYF; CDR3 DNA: TGTGCCAGCAGTTTTTCAGGGGAAGAGACCCAGTACTTC
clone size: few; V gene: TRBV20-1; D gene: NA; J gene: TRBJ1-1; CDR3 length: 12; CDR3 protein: CSARDRMSEAFF; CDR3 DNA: TGCAGTGCTAGAGACAGGATGAGCGAAGCTTTCTTT
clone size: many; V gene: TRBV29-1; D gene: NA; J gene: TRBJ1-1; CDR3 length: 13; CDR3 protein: CSVLTGTNTEAFF; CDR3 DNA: TGCAGCGTTTTAACAGGAACGAACACTGAAGCTTTCTTT
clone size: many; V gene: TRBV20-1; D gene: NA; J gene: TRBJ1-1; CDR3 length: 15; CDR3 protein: CSARVKGQGDTEAFF; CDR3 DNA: TGCAGTGCTAGAGTCAAGGGGCAAGGGGACACTGAAGCTTTCTTT
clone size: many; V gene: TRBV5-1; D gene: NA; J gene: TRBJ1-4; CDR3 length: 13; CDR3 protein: CASARTENEKLFF; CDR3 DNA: TGCGCCAGCGCCCGGACAGAAAATGAAAAACTGTTTTTT
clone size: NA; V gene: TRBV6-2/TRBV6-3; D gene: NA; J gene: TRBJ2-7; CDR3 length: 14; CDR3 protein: CAISMSGTTYEQYF; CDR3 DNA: TGTGCCATAAGTATGTCCGGAACTACCTACGAGCAGTACTTC
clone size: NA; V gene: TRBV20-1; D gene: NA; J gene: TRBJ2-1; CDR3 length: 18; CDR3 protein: CSGAPLPGLGRTYNEQFF; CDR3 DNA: TGCAGTGGGGCTCCGCTCCCGGGACTGGGAAGGACTTACAATGAGCAGTTCTTC
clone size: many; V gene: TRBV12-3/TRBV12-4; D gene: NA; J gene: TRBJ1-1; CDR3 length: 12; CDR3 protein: CASSIGRTEAFF; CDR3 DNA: TGTGCCAGCAGTATCGGGCGCACTGAAGCTTTCTTT
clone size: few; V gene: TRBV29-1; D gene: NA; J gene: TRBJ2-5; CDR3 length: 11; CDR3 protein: CSVEGTVTQYF; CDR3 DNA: TGCAGCGTTGAAGGGACAGTGACCCAGTACTTC
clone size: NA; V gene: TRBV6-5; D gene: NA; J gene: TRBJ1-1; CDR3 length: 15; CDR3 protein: CASSYGRSLNTEAFF; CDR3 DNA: TGTGCCAGCAGTTACGGTCGGTCCCTGAACACTGAAGCTTTCTTT
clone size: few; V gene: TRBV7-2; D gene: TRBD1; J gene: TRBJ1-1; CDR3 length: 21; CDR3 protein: CASSLAFRRQGAALWNTEAFF; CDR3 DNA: TGTGCCAGCAGCTTAGCTTTCAGACGACAGGGTGCAGCATTGTGGAACACTGAAGCTTTCTTT
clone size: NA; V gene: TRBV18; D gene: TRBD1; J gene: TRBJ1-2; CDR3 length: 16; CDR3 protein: CASSPQSGTGGFGYTF; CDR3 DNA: TGTGCCAGCTCACCGCAATCCGGGACAGGGGGTTTTGGCTACACCTTC
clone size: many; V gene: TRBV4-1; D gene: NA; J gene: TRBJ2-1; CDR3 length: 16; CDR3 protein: CASSHIERISYNEQFF; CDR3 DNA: TGCGCCAGCAGCCATATCGAGCGGATCTCCTACAATGAGCAGTTCTTC
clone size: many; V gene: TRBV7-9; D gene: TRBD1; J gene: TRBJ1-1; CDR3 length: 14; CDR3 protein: CASSLLGQGTEAFF; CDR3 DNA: TGTGCCAGCAGCTTACTGGGACAGGGCACTGAAGCTTTCTTT
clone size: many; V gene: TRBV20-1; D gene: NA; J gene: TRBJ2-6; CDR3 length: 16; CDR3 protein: CSARKMGDSGANVLTF; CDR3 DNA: TGCAGTGCTAGGAAAATGGGGGACTCTGGGGCCAACGTCCTGACTTTC